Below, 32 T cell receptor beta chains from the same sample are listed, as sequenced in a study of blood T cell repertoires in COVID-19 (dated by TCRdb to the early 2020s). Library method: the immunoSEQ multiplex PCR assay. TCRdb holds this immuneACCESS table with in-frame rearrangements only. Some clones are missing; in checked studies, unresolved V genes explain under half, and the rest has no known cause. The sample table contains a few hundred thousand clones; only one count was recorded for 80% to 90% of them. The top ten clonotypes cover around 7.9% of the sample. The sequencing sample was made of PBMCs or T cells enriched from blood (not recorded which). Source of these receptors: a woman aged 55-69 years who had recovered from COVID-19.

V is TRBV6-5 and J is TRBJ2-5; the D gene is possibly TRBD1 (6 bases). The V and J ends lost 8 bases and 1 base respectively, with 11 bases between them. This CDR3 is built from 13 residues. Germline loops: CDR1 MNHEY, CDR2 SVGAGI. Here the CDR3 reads CASRRTAQETQYF. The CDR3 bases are TGTGCCAGCCGTCGGACAGCCCAAGAGACCCAGTACTTC.

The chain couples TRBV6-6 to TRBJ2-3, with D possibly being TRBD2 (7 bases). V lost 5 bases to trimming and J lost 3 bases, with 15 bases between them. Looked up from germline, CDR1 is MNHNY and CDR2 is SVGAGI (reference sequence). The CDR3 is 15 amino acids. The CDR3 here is CASSLRGAGTDTQYF. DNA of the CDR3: TGTGCCAGCAGTCTACGGGGGGCCGGTACAGATACGCAGTATTTT.

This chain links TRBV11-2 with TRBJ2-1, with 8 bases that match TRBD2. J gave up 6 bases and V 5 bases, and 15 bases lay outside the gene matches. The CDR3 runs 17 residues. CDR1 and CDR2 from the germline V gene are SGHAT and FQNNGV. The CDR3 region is CASSRGGEFTSGNEQFF. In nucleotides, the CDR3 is TGTGCCAGCAGCCGGGGGGGCGAGTTTACTAGTGGCAATGAGCAGTTCTTC.

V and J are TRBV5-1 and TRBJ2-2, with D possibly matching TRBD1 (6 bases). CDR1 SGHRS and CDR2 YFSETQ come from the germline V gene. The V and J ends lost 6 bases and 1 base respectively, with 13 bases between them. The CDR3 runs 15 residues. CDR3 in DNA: TGCGCCAGCACGGCCGGGACATTGAACACCGGGGAGCTGTTTTTT. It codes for CASTAGTLNTGELFF.

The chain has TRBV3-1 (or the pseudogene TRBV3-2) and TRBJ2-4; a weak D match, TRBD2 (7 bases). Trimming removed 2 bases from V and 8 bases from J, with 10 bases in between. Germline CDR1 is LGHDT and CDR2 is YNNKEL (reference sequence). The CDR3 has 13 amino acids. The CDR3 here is CASSQRGGDIQYF. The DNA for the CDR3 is TGTGCCAGCAGCCAAAGGGGGGGAGACATTCAGTACTTC.

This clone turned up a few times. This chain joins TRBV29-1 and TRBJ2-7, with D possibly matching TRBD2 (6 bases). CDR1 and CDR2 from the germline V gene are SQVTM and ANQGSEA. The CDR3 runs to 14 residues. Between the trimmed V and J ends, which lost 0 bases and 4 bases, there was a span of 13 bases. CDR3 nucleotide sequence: TGCAGCGTTGAAGATCCCGGGACTGGATACGAGCAGTACTTC. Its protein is CSVEDPGTGYEQYF.

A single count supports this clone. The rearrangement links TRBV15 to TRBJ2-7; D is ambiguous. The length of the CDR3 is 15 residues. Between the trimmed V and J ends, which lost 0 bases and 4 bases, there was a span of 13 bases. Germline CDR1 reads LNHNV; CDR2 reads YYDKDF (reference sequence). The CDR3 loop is CATSRDPATPYEQYF. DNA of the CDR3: TGTGCCACCAGCAGAGACCCGGCGACACCTTACGAGCAGTACTTC.

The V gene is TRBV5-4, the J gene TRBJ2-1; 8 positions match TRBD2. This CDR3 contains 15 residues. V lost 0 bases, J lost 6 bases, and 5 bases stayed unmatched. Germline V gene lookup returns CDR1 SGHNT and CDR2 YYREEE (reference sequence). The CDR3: CASSLGNSGANEQFF. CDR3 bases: TGTGCCAGCAGCTTGGGGAATAGCGGGGCCAATGAGCAGTTCTTC.

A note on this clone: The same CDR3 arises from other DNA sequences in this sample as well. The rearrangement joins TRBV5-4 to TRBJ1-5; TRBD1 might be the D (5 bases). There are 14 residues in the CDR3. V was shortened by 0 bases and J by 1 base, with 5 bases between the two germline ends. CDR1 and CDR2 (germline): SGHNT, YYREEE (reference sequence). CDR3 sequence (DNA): TGTGCCAGCAGCTTGGGGGGCAGCAATCAGCCCCAGCATTTT. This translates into CASSLGGSNQPQHF.

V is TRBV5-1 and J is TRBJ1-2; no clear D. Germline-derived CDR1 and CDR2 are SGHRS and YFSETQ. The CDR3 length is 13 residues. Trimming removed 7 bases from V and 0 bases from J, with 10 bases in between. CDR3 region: CASRQEANYGYTF. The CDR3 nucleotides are TGCGCCAGCCGACAAGAAGCTAACTATGGCTACACCTTC.

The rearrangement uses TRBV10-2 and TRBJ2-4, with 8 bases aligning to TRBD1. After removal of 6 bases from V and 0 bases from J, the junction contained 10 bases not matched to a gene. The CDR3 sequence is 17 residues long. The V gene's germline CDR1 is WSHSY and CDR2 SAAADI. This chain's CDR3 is CASRTGARGLAKNIQYF. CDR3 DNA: TGCGCCAGCAGGACAGGGGCCAGGGGTCTAGCCAAAAACATTCAGTACTTC.

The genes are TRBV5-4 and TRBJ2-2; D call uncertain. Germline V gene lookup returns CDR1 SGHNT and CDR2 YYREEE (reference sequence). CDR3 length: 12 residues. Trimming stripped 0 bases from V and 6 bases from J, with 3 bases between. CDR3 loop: CASSLVAGELFF. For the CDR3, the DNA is TGTGCCAGCAGCTTGGTAGCCGGGGAGCTGTTTTTT.

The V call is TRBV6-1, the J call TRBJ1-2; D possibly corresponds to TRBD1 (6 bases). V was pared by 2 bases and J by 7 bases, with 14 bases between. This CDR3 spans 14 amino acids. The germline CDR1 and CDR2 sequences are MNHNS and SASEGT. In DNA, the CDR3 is TGTGCCAGCAGTGAATTGGTAGACAGGTTTGGCTACACCTTC. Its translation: CASSELVDRFGYTF.

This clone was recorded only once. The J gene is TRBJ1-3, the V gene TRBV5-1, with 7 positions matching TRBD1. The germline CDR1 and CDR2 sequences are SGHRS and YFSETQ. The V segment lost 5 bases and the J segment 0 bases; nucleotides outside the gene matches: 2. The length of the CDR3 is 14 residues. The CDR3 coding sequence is TGCGCCAGCAGGGGGGACAGCTCTGGAAACACCATATATTTT. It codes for CASRGDSSGNTIYF.

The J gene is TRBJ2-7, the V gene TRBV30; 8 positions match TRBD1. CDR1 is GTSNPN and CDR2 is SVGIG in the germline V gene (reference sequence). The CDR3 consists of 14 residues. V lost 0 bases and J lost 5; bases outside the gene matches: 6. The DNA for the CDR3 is TGTGCCTGGAGTGTAGCAGGGGGCGCAAACGAGCAGTACGTC. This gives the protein CAWSVAGGANEQYV.

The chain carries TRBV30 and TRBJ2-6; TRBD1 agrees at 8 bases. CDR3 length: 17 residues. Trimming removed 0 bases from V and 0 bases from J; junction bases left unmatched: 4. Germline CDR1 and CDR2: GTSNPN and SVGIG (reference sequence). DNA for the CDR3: TGTGCCTGGAGTGTAAGCAGGGGGCCCTCTGGGGCCAACGTCCTGACTTTC. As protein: CAWSVSRGPSGANVLTF.

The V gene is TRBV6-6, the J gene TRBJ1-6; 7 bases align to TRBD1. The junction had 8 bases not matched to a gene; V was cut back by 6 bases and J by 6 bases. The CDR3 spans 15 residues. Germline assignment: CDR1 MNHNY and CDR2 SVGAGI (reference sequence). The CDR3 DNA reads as TGTGCCAGCAGCACCCGGACAGGTTTTAATTCACCCCTCCACTTT. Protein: CASSTRTGFNSPLHF.

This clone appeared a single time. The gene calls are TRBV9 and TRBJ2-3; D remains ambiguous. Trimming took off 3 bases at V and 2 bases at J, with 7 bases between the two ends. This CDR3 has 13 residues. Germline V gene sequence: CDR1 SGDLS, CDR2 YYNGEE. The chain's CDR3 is CASSGFSTDTQYF. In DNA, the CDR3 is TGTGCCAGCAGCGGTTTCTCCACAGATACGCAGTATTTT.

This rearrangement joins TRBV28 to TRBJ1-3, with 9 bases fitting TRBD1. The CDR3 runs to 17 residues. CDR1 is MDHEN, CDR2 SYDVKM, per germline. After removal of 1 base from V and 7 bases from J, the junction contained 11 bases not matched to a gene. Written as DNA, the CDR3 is TGTGCCAGCAGTTTATCGGGACAGGGAACAACAGGGAACACCATATATTTT. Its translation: CASSLSGQGTTGNTIYF.

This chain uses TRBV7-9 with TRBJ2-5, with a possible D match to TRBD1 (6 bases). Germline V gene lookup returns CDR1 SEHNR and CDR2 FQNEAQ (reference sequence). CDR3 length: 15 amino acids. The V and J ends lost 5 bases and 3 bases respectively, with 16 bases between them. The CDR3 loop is CASSTRGPGEETQYF. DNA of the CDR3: TGTGCCAGCAGCACCAGGGGTCCAGGGGAAGAGACCCAGTACTTC.

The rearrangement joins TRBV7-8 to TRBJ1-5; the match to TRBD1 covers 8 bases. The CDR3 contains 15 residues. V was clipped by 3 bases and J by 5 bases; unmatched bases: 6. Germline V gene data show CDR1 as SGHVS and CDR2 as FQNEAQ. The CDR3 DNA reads TGTGCCAGCAGCTTCGGACAGGGACGAGATCAGCCCCAGCATTTT. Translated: CASSFGQGRDQPQHF. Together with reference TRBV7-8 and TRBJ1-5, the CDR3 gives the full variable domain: GAGVSQSPRYKVAKRGQDVALRCDPISGHVSLFWYQQALGQGPEFLTYFQNEAQLDKSGLPSDRFFAERPEGSVSTLKIQRTQQEDSAVYLCASSFGQGRDQPQHFGDGTRLSIL.

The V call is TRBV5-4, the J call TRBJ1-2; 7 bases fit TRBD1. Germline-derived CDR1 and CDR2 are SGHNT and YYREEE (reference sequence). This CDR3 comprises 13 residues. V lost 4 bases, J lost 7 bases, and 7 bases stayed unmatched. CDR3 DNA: TGTGCCAGCAGCGCGACAGGGATTAGTGGCTACACCTTC. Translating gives CASSATGISGYTF.

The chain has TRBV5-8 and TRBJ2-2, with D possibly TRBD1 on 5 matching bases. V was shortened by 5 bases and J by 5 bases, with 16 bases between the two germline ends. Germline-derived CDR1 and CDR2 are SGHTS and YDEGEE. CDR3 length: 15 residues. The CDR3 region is CASRKTPGLTGELFF. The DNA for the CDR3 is TGTGCCAGCAGAAAAACCCCAGGGTTGACCGGGGAGCTGTTTTTT. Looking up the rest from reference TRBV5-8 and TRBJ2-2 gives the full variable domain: EAGVTQSPTHLIKTRGQQATLRCSPISGHTSVYWYQQALGLGLQFLLWYDEGEERNRGNFPPRFSGRQFPNYSSELNVNALELEDSALYLCASRKTPGLTGELFFGEGSRLTVL.

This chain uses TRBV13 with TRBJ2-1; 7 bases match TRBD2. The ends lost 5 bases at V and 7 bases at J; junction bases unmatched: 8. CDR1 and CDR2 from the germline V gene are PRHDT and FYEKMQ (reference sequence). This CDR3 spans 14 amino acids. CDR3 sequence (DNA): TGTGCCAGCAGCGATTCTCGGGGGGAGAATGAGCAGTTCTTC. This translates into CASSDSRGENEQFF.

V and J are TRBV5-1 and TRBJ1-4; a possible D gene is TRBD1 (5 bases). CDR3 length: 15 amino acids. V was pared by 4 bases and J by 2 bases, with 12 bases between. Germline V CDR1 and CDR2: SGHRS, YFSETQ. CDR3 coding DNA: TGCGCCAGCAGCAGGGGAAGTTCGACTAATGAAAAACTGTTTTTT. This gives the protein CASSRGSSTNEKLFF.

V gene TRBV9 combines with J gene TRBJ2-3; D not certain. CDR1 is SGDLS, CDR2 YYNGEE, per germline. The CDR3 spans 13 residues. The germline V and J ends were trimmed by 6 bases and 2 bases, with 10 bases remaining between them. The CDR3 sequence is CASNQVITDTQYF. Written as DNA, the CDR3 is TGTGCCAGCAATCAGGTGATCACAGATACGCAGTATTTT.

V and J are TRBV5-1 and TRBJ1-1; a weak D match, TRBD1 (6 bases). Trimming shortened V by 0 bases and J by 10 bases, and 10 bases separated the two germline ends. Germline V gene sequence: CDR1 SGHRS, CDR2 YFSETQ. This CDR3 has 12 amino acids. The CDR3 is CASSLAGQGAFF. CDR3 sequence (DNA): TGCGCCAGCAGCTTGGCGGGACAAGGAGCTTTCTTT.

CDR3 loop: CAWARDSSYNSPLHF. CDR3 coding DNA: TGTGCCTGGGCCCGGGACAGCTCCTATAATTCACCCCTCCACTTT. The V and J genes are TRBV30 and TRBJ1-6; the match to TRBD1 covers 7 bases. Germline CDR1 and CDR2: GTSNPN and SVGIG (reference sequence). The CDR3 is 15 amino acids. J gave up 0 bases and V 5 bases, and 4 bases lay outside the gene matches.

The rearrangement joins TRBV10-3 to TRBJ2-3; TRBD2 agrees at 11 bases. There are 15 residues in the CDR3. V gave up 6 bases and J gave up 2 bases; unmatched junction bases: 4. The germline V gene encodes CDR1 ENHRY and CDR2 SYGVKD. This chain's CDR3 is CAIRVSGGATDTQYF. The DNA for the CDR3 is TGTGCCATCAGGGTTAGCGGGGGGGCCACAGATACGCAGTATTTT.

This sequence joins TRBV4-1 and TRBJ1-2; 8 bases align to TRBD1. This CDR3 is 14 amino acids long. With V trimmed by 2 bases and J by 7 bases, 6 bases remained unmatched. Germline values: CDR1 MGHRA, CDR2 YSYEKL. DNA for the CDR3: TGCGCCAGCAGCCAAACACAGGGGGTGATTGGCTACACCTTC. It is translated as CASSQTQGVIGYTF.

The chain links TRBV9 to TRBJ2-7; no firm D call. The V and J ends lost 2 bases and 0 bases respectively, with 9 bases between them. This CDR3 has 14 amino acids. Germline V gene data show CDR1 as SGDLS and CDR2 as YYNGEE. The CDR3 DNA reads TGTGCCAGCAGCGTCATCCCCGGCTCCTACGAGCAGTACTTC. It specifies CASSVIPGSYEQYF.

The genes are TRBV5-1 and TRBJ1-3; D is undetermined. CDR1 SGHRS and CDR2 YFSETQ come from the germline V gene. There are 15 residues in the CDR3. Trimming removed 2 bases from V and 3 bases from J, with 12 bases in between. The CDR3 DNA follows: TGCGCCAGCAGCTTCGGAGGGCTGGGTGGAAACACCATATATTTT. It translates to CASSFGGLGGNTIYF.